One T cell receptor beta chain is described in this entry. Its target is not known. The junction departs from the called germline gene at one end, perhaps through a read error. The CDR3 extends 3 residues past the end of the read, so its final part is completed from the germline J gene. In the same sample, other DNA sequences code for this CDR3. This sample is drawn from a study of T cells in women clearing cervical HPV infection. Study details: Controls' single incident HPV16 infection cleared within 12 months without precancer. Findings and limits, study-wide: CIN3+ cases had significantly higher TCR repertoire richness than controls, but evenness did not differ.

Per the germline V gene, CDR1 is SNHLY and CDR2 is FYNNEI. The CDR3 is 15 amino acids. Assay: immunoSEQ multiplex PCR; the TCRdb copy retains only in-frame clones and omits some. This sample's clone table lists some 30,000 clones. This receptor was obtained from a woman aged 18 to 75 with a cervical HPV16 infection that either progressed to CIN3+ or cleared (not recorded which). The chain links TRBV2 to TRBJ1-2; no definite D call. The sequenced material came from blood buffy coat. The sequenced CDR3 bases are TGTGCCAGCAGTGAAGAACTGACACCTGACTATGGA. This sequence encodes CASSEELTPDYG. The whole CDR3 protein is CASSEELTPDYGYTF.